These T cell receptor beta chains were read from a single sample in a study of tumor-infiltrating lymphocytes in primary liver carcinoma. TCRdb reanalysed the multiplex PCR reads using MiXCR and keeps one entry per CDR3 protein. The sample carries around 120,000 distinct CDR3 sequences, 65% to 75% recorded once. The sequenced material came from tumor-adjacent normal liver tissue. Source of these receptors: a woman in her fifties or sixties with primary liver carcinoma and hepatitis B virus infection. CDR3s include the opening cysteine and the closing phenylalanine or tryptophan. A D gene is named only where the DNA matches it firmly.

d_call: .; v_call: TRBV2; cdr3_aa: CASTQGREQFF
d_call: TRBD2; v_call: TRBV12-3/TRBV12-4; cdr3_aa: CASSLVAGVGNEQFF
d_call: .; v_call: TRBV6-5; cdr3_aa: CASSYSGGSSGTDTQYF
d_call: .; v_call: TRBV11-2; cdr3_aa: CVSRLEARGADTQYF
d_call: .; v_call: TRBV14; cdr3_aa: CNTTKSSGGAWETQYF
d_call: .; v_call: TRBV12-3/TRBV12-4; cdr3_aa: CASSLRQVRRTEAFF
d_call: TRBD2; v_call: TRBV5-4; cdr3_aa: CASSSMLSGLAGSTYEQYF
d_call: .; v_call: TRBV6-4; cdr3_aa: CASSDGTDTGELFF
d_call: .; v_call: TRBV4-1; cdr3_aa: CASNQDFHNEQFF
d_call: .; v_call: TRBV20-1; cdr3_aa: CSASDSYTGELFF
d_call: TRBD1; v_call: TRBV28; cdr3_aa: CVSSALKGQGNQPQHF
d_call: .; v_call: TRBV24-1; cdr3_aa: CATSEIGNEQFF
d_call: .; v_call: TRBV30; cdr3_aa: CAWSQQNTEAFF
d_call: TRBD1; v_call: TRBV2; cdr3_aa: CASGGQGIDTQYF
d_call: .; v_call: TRBV5-6; cdr3_aa: CDSSLLGTSSTDTQYF
d_call: .; v_call: TRBV28; cdr3_aa: CASSSPGPVSEQFF
d_call: .; v_call: TRBV11-2; cdr3_aa: CASSSMQEGTDRQYF
d_call: .; v_call: TRBV6-5; cdr3_aa: CVSRRDGVGTGELFF
d_call: .; v_call: TRBV11-1; cdr3_aa: CASSLYPGSFSYNEQFF
d_call: .; v_call: TRBV5-5; cdr3_aa: CTSSLFVQGTGELFF
d_call: .; v_call: TRBV4-1; cdr3_aa: CASSPKPSRYAEAFF
d_call: .; v_call: TRBV29-1; cdr3_aa: CSVGTYDDSYGYTF
d_call: .; v_call: TRBV10-2; cdr3_aa: CASSDLPLREQFF
d_call: TRBD1; v_call: TRBV11-1; cdr3_aa: CASSWTGDTGTQYF
d_call: .; v_call: TRBV27; cdr3_aa: CASSSYGDTQYF
d_call: .; v_call: TRBV24-1; cdr3_aa: CATSGRTRTDTQYF
d_call: .; v_call: TRBV30; cdr3_aa: CTWSTSRTIYNEQFF
d_call: .; v_call: TRBV11-1; cdr3_aa: CASRPPDSLRYGYTF
d_call: .; v_call: TRBV6-6; cdr3_aa: CASSPRLAGRTEAFF
d_call: .; v_call: TRBV6-2/TRBV6-3; cdr3_aa: CANTISRTPQETQYF
d_call: TRBD1; v_call: TRBV28; cdr3_aa: CACSRRDSPYEQYF
d_call: TRBD1; v_call: TRBV30; cdr3_aa: CAWNSRGGPEAFF
d_call: .; v_call: TRBV11-2; cdr3_aa: CASSLGPGGNQPQHF
d_call: .; v_call: TRBV5-5; cdr3_aa: CASLVGMNTEAFF
d_call: .; v_call: TRBV11-2; cdr3_aa: CASSEQVGLTLETQYF
d_call: .; v_call: TRBV29-1; cdr3_aa: CIAIHRGALNEQFF
d_call: .; v_call: TRBV12-3/TRBV12-4; cdr3_aa: CASTITGSLVNEQFF
d_call: .; v_call: TRBV7-9; cdr3_aa: CVSSSGWAKNIQYF
d_call: TRBD2; v_call: TRBV29-1; cdr3_aa: CSVEGLAGELFEQYF
d_call: TRBD1; v_call: TRBV7-9; cdr3_aa: CASSLVPGAVAVLTGTVNTGTQYF
d_call: .; v_call: TRBV6-5; cdr3_aa: CVSSHRLGGEQFF
d_call: .; v_call: TRBV7-9; cdr3_aa: CASNLDSGFNEQFF
d_call: .; v_call: TRBV11-2; cdr3_aa: CASSLDRETDTQCF
d_call: .; v_call: TRBV7-9; cdr3_aa: CASSLPGMADTQYF
d_call: .; v_call: TRBV29-1; cdr3_aa: CSVETRDLGKDTQYF
d_call: .; v_call: TRBV7-9; cdr3_aa: CASSLRGGLYEQYF
d_call: TRBD1; v_call: TRBV11-3; cdr3_aa: CVSSPRQGSSTDTQCF
d_call: .; v_call: TRBV5-1; cdr3_aa: CASSNQGTDTQYF
d_call: TRBD2; v_call: TRBV7-9; cdr3_aa: CASSSGTSGRWSQETQYF
d_call: .; v_call: TRBV12-3/TRBV12-4; cdr3_aa: CASSFGEGNQPQHF
d_call: .; v_call: TRBV5-1; cdr3_aa: CASSLGRTAYEQYF
d_call: .; v_call: TRBV7-3; cdr3_aa: CASSPPVVNEQFF
d_call: TRBD2; v_call: TRBV6-2/TRBV6-3; cdr3_aa: CASRGRDGLYNEQFF
d_call: .; v_call: TRBV9; cdr3_aa: CASSDQRSSSSAANVLTF
d_call: .; v_call: TRBV12-3/TRBV12-4; cdr3_aa: CASSLDFGSTDTQYF
d_call: .; v_call: TRBV29-1; cdr3_aa: CSVVHGYSHEQYF
d_call: .; v_call: TRBV6-5; cdr3_aa: CASSQREGGRQPQHF
d_call: TRBD1; v_call: TRBV7-9; cdr3_aa: CASCLGGSRERYF
d_call: TRBD2; v_call: TRBV29-1; cdr3_aa: CSVAGTSGSYEHYF